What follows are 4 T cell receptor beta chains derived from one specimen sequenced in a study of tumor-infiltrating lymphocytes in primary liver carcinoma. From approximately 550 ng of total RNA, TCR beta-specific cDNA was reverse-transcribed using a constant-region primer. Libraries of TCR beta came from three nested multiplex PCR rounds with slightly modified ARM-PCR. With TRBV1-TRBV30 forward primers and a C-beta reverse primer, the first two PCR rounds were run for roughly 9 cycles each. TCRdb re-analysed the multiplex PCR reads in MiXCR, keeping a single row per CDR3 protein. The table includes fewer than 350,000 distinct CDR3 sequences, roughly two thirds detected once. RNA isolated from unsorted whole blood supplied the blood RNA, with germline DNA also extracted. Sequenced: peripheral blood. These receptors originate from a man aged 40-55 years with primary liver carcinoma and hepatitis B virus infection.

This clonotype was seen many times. The CDR3 coding sequence is TGCAGCGTTGAGGCGTTCAATCCAGGGTCTGCAGATACGCAGTATTTT. It specifies CSVEAFNPGSADTQYF. The chain recombines TRBV29-1 with TRBJ2-3, with D maybe TRBD1 (5 bases). Germline loops: CDR1 SQVTM, CDR2 ANQGSEA. This CDR3 is 16 amino acids long. V was trimmed by 3 bases and J by 4 bases, leaving 20 bases between them.

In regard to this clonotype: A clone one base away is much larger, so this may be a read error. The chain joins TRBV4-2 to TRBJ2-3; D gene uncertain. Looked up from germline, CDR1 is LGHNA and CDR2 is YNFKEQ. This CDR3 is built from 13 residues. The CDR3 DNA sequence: TGTGCCAGCAGCCAAGGGGAAACAGTTACGCAGTATTTT. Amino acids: CASSQGETVTQYF.

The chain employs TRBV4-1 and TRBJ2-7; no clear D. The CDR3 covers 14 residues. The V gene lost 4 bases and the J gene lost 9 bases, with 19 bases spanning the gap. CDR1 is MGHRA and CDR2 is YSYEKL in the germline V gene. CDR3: CASSPPPFSYMQYF. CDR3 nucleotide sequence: TGCGCCAGCAGCCCGCCGCCTTTCTCCTACATGCAGTACTTC.

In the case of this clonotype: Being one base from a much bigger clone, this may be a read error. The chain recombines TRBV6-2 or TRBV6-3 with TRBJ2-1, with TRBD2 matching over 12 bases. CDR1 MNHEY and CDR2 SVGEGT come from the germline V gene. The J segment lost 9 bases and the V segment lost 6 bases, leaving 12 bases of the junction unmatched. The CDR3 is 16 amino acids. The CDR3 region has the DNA TGTGCCAGCAGGCCTCTAGCGGGAGGGAAGTTACGTGAGCAGTTCTTC. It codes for CASRPLAGGKLREQFF.